The 2 T cell receptor beta chains reported below all come from one sample, sequenced in a study of blood T cell repertoires in COVID-19. Here immunoSEQ multiplex PCR was the method, and the copy in TCRdb shows in-frame clones only, minus some. Of 180,000 or so clones listed, approximately 83% are singletons. The material sequenced was peripheral blood. All receptors derive from a man in his sixties with acute or convalescent COVID-19.

V and J are TRBV4-1 and TRBJ1-1; 9 bases agree with TRBD1. Per the germline V gene, CDR1 is MGHRA and CDR2 is YSYEKL. V was pared by 4 bases and J by 7 bases, with 7 bases of the junction left unmatched. This CDR3 region has 14 residues. The CDR3 coding sequence is TGCGCCAGCAGCCGGAGCCCGGGACAGGGTGAAGCTTTCTTT. It encodes CASSRSPGQGEAFF.

The chain carries TRBV4-3 and TRBJ2-7; tentative D call: TRBD1 (6 bases). The CDR3 loop spans 15 amino acids. Germline V CDR1 and CDR2: LGHNA, YSLEER. Trimming stripped 0 bases from V and 4 bases from J, with 13 bases between. The CDR3 protein is CASSQDRAGVYEQYF. CDR3 nucleotides: TGCGCCAGCAGCCAAGACAGGGCAGGGGTGTACGAGCAGTACTTC.